This T cell receptor beta chain was sequenced for a study of blood T cell repertoires in COVID-19. The CDR3 spans 16 residues. CDR1 and CDR2 from the germline V gene are WSHSY and SAAADI. V lost 4 bases, J lost 0 bases, and 13 bases lay in between. TCRdb keeps only in-frame clones here, not all; method: immunoSEQ multiplex PCR. The sample carries approximately 120,000 clones, nearly 90% recorded once. This clonotype originated in an elderly woman with acute or convalescent COVID-19. Sequenced input: peripheral blood. The V call is TRBV10-2, the J call TRBJ1-3; unclear D gene. For the CDR3, the DNA is TGCGCCAGCAGTGGTGGTAGCCGCCTCTCTGGAAACACCATATATTTT. As protein: CASSGGSRLSGNTIYF.